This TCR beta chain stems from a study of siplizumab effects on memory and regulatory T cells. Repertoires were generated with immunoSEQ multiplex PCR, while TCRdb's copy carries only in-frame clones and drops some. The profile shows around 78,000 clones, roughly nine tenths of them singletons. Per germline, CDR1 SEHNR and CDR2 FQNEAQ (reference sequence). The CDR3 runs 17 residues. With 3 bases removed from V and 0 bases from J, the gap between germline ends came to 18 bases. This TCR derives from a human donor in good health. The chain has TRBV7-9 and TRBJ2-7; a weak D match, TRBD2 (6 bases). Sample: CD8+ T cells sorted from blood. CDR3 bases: TGTGCCAGCAGCTTTTATCAGGGAGGTTTGGGCTCCTACGAGCAGTACTTC. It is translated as CASSFYQGGLGSYEQYF.